This T cell receptor beta chain is drawn from a study of beta chain features in type 1 diabetes. Study-level results: Comparison showed that naive, central memory and Treg TCRB repertoires appeared more similar among patients than among healthy donors. All four CD4+ subsets from Type 1 diabetes patients carried moderately but significantly shorter TCRB CDR3s.

The V gene's germline CDR1 is LNHNV and CDR2 YYDKDF (reference sequence). Trimming pared 1 base from V and 3 bases from J, leaving 9 bases between. This CDR3 comprises 14 residues. The table lists this clone with a few counts. Its antigen is unknown. Every bit of the isolated RNA underwent reverse transcription, so sequencing read expressed TCRB transcripts. This table comes from immunoSEQ multiplex PCR, and its TCRdb copy is limited to in-frame clones, with some not included. The table records under 300,000 clones, about 15% of them present only once. V gene TRBV15 combines with J gene TRBJ1-1; D remains unclear. Sample: naive CD4+ T cells from blood. The receptor's source is a man aged 25 to 40 with type 1 diabetes. The CDR3 loop is CATSRVGEYTEAFF. CDR3 nucleotide sequence: TGTGCCACCAGCAGAGTTGGGGAGTACACTGAAGCTTTCTTT.